This T cell receptor beta chain was sequenced for a study of blood T cell repertoires in COVID-19. Background on the study: Sites in the United States, Italy and Spain provided acute and convalescent COVID-19 samples. T cells, B-cell-depleted T cells, or PBMCs supplied cDNA or gDNA.

Germline V gives CDR1 LGHDT, CDR2 YNNKEL (reference sequence). The V end lost 0 bases, the J end lost 4 bases, and 10 bases lay between the germline ends. CDR3 length equals 14 residues. Generated by immunoSEQ multiplex PCR, the TCRdb table keeps only in-frame clones and is missing some. The repertoire consists of 55,000 to 80,000 clones, with more than 75% occurring once and the leading ten covering more than 0.8%. This rearrangement joins TRBV3-1 (or the pseudogene TRBV3-2) to TRBJ2-7, with TRBD2 as a possible D gene (6 bases). The material sequenced was peripheral blood. The receptor was derived from a man between 65 and 85 years old with acute or convalescent COVID-19. The DNA for the CDR3 is TGTGCCAGCAGCCAAGAGAACCTAGCGTACGAGCAGTACTTC. Its protein is CASSQENLAYEQYF.